This T cell receptor (beta chain) derives from a study of blood T cell repertoires in COVID-19. Study-wide background: Acute and convalescent COVID-19 specimens originated in the United States, Italy and Spain.

The V gene lost 4 bases and the J gene lost 4 bases, with 22 bases spanning the gap. The CDR3 totals 18 residues. Germline CDR1 LNHDA, CDR2 SQIVND (reference sequence). Profiling relied on immunoSEQ multiplex PCR, and the TCRdb table lists in-frame clones only, not all of them. The data show fewer than 250,000 clones, with approximately 91% seen just once and just over 0.7% held by the top ten. The TCR comes from a man aged 35 to 55 with acute or convalescent COVID-19. Sequencing was carried out using peripheral blood. The chain joins TRBV19 to TRBJ2-2, with a possible D match to TRBD2 (6 bases). Written as DNA, the CDR3 is TGTGCCAGTAGTAGCGGGGCCCGGGGGAACTTGGGCACCGGGGAGCTGTTTTTT. This encodes CASSSGARGNLGTGELFF.